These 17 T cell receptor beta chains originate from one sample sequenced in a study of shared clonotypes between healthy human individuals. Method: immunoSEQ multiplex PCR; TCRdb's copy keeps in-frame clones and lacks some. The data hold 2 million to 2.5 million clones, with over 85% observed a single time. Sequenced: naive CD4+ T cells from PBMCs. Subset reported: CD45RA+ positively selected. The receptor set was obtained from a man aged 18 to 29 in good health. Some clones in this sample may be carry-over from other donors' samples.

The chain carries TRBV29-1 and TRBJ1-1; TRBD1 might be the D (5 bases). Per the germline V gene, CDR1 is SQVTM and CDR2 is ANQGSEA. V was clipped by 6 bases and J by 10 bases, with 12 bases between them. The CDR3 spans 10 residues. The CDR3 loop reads CSVVGEGAFF. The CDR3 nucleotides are TGCAGCGTGGTGGGGGAGGGAGCTTTCTTT.

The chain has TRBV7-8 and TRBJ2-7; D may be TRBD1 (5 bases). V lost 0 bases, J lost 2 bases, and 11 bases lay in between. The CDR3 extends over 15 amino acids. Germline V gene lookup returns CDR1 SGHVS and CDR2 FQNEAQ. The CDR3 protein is CASSLAGREAYEQYF. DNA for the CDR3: TGTGCCAGCAGCTTAGCGGGGCGTGAGGCCTACGAGCAGTACTTC.

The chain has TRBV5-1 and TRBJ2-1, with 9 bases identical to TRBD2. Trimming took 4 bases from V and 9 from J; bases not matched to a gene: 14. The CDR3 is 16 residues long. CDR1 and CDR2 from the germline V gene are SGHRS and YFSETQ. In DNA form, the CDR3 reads TGCGCCAGCAGCCGGGATCTGGCGGGAGGGCCTGGTGAGCAGTTCTTC. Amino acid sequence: CASSRDLAGGPGEQFF.

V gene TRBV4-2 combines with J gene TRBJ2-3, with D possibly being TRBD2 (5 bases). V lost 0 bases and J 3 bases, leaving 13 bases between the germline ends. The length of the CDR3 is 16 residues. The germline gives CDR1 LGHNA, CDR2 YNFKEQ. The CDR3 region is CASSQDPARATDTQYF. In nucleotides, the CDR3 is TGTGCCAGCAGCCAAGACCCGGCGCGGGCGACAGATACGCAGTATTTT.

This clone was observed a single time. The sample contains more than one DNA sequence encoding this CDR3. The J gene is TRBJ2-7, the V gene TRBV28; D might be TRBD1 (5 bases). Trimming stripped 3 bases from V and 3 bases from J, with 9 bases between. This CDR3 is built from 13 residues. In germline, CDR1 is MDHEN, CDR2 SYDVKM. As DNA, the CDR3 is TGTGCCAGCAGTTTGCCAGGGTACTACGAGCAGTACTTC. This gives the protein CASSLPGYYEQYF. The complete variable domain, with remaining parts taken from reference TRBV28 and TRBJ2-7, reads DVKVTQSSRYLVKRTGEKVFLECVQDMDHENMFWYRQDPGLGLRLIYFSYDVKMKEKGDIPEGYSVSREKKERFSLILESASTNQTSMYLCASSLPGYYEQYFGPGTRLTVT.

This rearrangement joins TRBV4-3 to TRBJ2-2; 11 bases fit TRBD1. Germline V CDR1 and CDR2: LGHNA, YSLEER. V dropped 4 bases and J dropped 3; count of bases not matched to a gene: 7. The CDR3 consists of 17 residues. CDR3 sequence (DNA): TGCGCCAGCAGCCCAGGGACAGGGGGTGCGCACACCGGGGAGCTGTTTTTT. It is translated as CASSPGTGGAHTGELFF.

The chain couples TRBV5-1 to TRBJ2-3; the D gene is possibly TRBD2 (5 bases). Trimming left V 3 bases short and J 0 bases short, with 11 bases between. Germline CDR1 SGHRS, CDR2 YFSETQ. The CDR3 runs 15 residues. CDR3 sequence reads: CASSSSGDSTDTQYF. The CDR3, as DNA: TGCGCCAGCAGCTCTTCCGGGGATAGCACAGATACGCAGTATTTT.

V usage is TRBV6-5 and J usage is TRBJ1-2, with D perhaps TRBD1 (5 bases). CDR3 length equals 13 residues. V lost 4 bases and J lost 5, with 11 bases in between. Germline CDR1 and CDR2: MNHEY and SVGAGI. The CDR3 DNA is TGTGCCAGCAGTTCGGGGGGGGAGTATGGCTACACCTTC. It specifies CASSSGGEYGYTF.

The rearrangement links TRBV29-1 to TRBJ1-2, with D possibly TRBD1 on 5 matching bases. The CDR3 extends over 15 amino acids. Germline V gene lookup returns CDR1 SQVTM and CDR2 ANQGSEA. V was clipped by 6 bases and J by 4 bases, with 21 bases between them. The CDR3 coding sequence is TGCAGCGTCGACGCGGGGCAGACAAACATCTATGGCTACACCTTC. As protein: CSVDAGQTNIYGYTF.

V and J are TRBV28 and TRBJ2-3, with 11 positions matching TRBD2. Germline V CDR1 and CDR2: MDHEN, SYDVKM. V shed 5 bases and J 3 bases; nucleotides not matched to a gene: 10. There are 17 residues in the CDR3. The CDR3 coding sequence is TGTGCCAGCAGTCCGTTAGCGGGAGGGCCGATTACAGATACGCAGTATTTT. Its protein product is CASSPLAGGPITDTQYF. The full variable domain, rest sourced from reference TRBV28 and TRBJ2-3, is DVKVTQSSRYLVKRTGEKVFLECVQDMDHENMFWYRQDPGLGLRLIYFSYDVKMKEKGDIPEGYSVSREKKERFSLILESASTNQTSMYLCASSPLAGGPITDTQYFGPGTRLTVL.

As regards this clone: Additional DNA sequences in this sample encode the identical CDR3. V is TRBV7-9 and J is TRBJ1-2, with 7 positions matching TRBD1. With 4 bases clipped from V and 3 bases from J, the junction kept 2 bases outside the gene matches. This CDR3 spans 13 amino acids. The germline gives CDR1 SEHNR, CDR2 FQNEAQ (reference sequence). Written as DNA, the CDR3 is TGTGCCAGCAGCTCGACAGGGTACTATGGCTACACCTTC. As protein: CASSSTGYYGYTF.

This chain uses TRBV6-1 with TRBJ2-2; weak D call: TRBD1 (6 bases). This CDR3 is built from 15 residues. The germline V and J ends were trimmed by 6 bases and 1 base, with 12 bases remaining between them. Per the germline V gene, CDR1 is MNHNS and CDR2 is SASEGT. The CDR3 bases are TGTGCCAGCAGCCTCTGGACAGAGAACACCGGGGAGCTGTTTTTT. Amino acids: CASSLWTENTGELFF.

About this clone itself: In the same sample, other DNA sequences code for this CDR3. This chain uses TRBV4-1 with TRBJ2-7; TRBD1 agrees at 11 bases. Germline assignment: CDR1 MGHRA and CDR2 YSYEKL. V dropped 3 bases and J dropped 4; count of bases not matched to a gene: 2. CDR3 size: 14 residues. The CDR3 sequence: CASSHRDRGYEQYF. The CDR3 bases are TGCGCCAGCAGCCACCGGGACAGGGGGTACGAGCAGTACTTC.

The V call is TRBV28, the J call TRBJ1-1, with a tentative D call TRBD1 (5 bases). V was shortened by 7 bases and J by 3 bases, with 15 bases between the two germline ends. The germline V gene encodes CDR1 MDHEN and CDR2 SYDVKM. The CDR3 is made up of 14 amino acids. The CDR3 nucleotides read TGTGCCAGCACCCATCAGGGTGAATACACTGAAGCTTTCTTT. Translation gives CASTHQGEYTEAFF.

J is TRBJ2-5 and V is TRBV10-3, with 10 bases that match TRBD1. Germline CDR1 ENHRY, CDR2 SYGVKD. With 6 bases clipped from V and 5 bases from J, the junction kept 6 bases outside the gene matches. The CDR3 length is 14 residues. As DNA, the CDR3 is TGTGCCATCAGAAAGACAGGGGGCGCCGAGACCCAGTACTTC. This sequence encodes CAIRKTGGAETQYF.

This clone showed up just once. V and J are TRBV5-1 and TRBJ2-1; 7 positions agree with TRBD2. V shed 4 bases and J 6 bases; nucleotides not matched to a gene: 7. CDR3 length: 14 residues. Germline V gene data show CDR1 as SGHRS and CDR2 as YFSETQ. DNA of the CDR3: TGCGCCAGCAGCCCTGGGTCGGGGGGCAATGAGCAGTTCTTC. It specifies CASSPGSGGNEQFF.

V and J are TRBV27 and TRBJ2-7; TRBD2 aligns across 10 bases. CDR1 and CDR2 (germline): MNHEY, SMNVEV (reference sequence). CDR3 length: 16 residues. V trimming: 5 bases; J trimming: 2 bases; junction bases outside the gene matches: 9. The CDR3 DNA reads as TGTGCCAGCAGTACCCTCGGACTAGCGGAGGCCTACGAGCAGTACTTC. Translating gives CASSTLGLAEAYEQYF.